This TCR beta chain was recorded in a study of shared clonotypes between healthy human individuals. Study conclusions and caveats: Of the naive CD4 clonotypes, around 5.2% were shared across several donors. Clonotypes which were not shared had lower generation probabilities than clonotypes that all four donors shared.

CDR3 size: 12 residues. The germline V and J ends were trimmed by 0 bases and 6 bases, with 6 bases remaining between them. CDR1 is MNHEY and CDR2 is SVGAGI in the germline V gene. This clone has a single count. Its cognate antigen is unknown. Other DNA sequences within the sample encode an identical CDR3. Deep level was the assay's run setting. Sorted-subset replicate PCRs used 200 ng of genomic DNA. This amount corresponded to approximately 30,000 T cell genomes. Only in-frame clones appear in the TCRdb table, and some are missing; sequencing was by immunoSEQ multiplex PCR. The sample contains about 1.5 million clones, about 98% of which appear only once.

The gene calls are TRBV6-5 and TRBJ2-7; maybe TRBD2 (6 bases). The specimen sequenced was naive CD4+ T cells sorted from blood. Subset defined: CD45RA+ positively selected. This sequence was found in a man aged 25 to 40 in good health. CDR3 bases: TGTGCCAGCAGTTACTCGGGGGGCGAGCAGTACTTC. It translates to CASSYSGGEQYF.